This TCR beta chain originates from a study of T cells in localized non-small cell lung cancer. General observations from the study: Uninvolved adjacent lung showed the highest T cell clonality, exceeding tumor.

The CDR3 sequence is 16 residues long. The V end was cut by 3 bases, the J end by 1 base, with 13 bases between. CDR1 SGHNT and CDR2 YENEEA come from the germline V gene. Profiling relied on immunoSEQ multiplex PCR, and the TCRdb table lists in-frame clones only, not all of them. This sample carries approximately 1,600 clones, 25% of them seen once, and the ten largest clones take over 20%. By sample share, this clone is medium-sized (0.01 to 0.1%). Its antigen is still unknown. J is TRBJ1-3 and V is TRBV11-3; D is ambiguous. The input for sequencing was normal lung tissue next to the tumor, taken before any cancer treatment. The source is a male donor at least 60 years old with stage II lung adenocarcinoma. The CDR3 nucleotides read TGTGCCAGCAGCTTTACTGGAGTTTCGTCTGGAAACACCATATATTTT. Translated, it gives CASSFTGVSSGNTIYF. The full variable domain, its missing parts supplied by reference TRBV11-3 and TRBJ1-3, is EAGVVQSPRYKIIEKKQPVAFWCNPISGHNTLYWYLQNLGQGPELLIRYENEEAVDDSQLPKDRFSAERLKGVDSTLKIQPAELGDSAVYLCASSFTGVSSGNTIYFGEGSWLTVV.